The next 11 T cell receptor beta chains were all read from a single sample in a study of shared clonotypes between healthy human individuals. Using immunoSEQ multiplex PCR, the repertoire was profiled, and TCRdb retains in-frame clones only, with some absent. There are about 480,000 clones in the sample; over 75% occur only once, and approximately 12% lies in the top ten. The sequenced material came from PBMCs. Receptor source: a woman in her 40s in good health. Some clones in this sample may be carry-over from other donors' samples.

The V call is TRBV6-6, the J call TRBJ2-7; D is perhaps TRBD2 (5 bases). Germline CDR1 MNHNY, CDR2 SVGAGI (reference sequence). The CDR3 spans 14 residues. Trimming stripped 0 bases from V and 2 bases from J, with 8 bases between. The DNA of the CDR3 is TGTGCCAGCAGTTACTCGAGGGAAACCTACGAGCAGTACTTC. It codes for CASSYSRETYEQYF.

The CDR3 is CASSLNPGGPAETQYF. The CDR3 region has the DNA TGCGCCAGCAGCCTAAACCCCGGGGGACCGGCAGAGACCCAGTACTTC. The chain joins TRBV4-1 to TRBJ2-5; D may be TRBD2 (6 bases). The CDR3 is made up of 16 amino acids. Trimming left V 4 bases short and J 4 bases short, with 19 bases between. Germline lookup yields CDR1 MGHRA and CDR2 YSYEKL.

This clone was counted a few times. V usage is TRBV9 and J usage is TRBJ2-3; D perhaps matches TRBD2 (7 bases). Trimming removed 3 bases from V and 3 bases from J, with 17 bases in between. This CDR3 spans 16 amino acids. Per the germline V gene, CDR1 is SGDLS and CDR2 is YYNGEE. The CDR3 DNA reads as TGTGCCAGCAGCGCCCTAGGGGGGGGTTCAACAGATACGCAGTATTTT. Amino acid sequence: CASSALGGGSTDTQYF.

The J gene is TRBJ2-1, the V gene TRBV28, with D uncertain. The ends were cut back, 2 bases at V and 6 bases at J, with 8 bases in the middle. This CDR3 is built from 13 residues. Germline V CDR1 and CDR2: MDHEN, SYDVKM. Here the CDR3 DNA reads TGTGCCAGCAGTTTACGGCAGCCCAATGAGCAGTTCTTC. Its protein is CASSLRQPNEQFF.

CDR3 residues: CASRPQGDEKLFF. The CDR3 coding sequence is TGTGCCAGCAGACCCCAGGGAGATGAAAAACTGTTTTTT. This rearrangement joins TRBV6-7 to TRBJ1-4, with a tentative D call TRBD1 (5 bases). TRBV6-7 is given ORF status, its function remaining uncertain. This CDR3 is 13 amino acids long. Deletions cut 6 bases from V and 6 bases from J, with 11 bases between.

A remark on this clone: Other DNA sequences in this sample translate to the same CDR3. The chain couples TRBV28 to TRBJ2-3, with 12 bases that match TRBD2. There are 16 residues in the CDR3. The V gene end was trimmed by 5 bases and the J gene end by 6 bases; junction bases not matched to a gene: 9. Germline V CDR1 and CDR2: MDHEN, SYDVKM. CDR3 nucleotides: TGTGCCAGCAGTCCCCGGCTAGCGGGGGGGGAGGATACGCAGTATTTT. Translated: CASSPRLAGGEDTQYF.

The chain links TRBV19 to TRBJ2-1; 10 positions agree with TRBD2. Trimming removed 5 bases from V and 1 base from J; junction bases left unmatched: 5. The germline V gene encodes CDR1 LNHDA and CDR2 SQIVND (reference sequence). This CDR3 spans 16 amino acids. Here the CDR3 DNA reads TGTGCCAGTAGTGGAAGGACTAGCGGATCCTACAATGAGCAGTTCTTC. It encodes CASSGRTSGSYNEQFF.

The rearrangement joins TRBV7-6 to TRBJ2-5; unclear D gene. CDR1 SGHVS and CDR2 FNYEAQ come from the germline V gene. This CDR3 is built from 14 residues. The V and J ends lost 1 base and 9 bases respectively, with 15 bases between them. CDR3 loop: CASSLEGQPRPQYF. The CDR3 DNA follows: TGTGCCAGCAGCTTAGAAGGGCAGCCCCGGCCCCAGTACTTC.

This CDR3 is CASSLSGTSGRAGEQFF. The CDR3 region has the DNA TGTGCCAGCAGCCTTTCTGGGACTAGCGGGAGGGCCGGTGAGCAGTTCTTC. This chain connects TRBV5-6 to TRBJ2-1; 16 bases agree with TRBD2. CDR1 is SGHDT, CDR2 YYEEEE, per germline. The CDR3 sequence is 17 residues long. Unmatched junction bases numbered 10, after V lost 4 bases and J lost 9 bases.

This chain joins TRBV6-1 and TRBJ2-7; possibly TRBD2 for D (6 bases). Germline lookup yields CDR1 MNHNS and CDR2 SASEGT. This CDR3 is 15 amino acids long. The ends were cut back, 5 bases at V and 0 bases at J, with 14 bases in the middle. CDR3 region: CASSPLADTSYEQYF. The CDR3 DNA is TGTGCCAGCAGTCCCTTAGCGGATACCTCCTACGAGCAGTACTTC.

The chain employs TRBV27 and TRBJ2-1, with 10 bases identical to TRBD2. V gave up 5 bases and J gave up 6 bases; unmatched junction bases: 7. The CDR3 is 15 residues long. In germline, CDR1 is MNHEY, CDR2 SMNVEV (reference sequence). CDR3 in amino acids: CASSITSGTLNEQFF. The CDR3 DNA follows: TGTGCCAGCAGTATTACTAGCGGGACCCTCAATGAGCAGTTCTTC.